This T cell receptor (beta chain) was captured in a study of Tregs in tolerant kidney transplant recipients. Recipient PBMCs carried a CFSE label and met irradiated graft donor PBMCs for approximately six days before FACS sorting. The trim removed 5 bases at V and 5 bases at J, leaving 14 bases unmatched. In germline, CDR1 is SGHVS, CDR2 FNYEAQ. CDR3 length: 18 residues. Profiling relied on immunoSEQ multiplex PCR, and the TCRdb table lists in-frame clones only, not all of them. The sample has fewer than 20,000 clones, around 50% seen once. About this clone itself: As yet, its antigen is unknown.

The rearrangement joins TRBV7-6 to TRBJ2-1; 11 bases are a match to TRBD2. Sample: CD4+ T cells from blood cultured with allogeneic cells, taken before the transplant. The TCR sequence derives from a human patient who received a combined kidney and bone marrow transplant. As DNA, the CDR3 is TGTGCCAGCAGCCCTAGGTCTTTAGCGGGAGGGCCTCACAATGAGCAGTTCTTC. Residues: CASSPRSLAGGPHNEQFF.